These 11 T cell receptor beta chains share one sample of origin, sequenced in a study of blood T cell repertoires in COVID-19 (TCRdb year 2020). Library creation used the immunoSEQ multiplex PCR assay. TCRdb provides this immuneACCESS table in a form limited to in-frame rearrangements. Some clones are lacking; in checked studies, under half of them reflect an unresolved V gene, and why the rest are absent is not known. For this sample the table gives 310,000 or so clones, of which about 87% were detected only once. The ten top clones hold more than 7.5% of the sample. Sequences were obtained from peripheral blood. The receptors stem from a man between 25 and 39 years old with COVID-19, enrolled during active disease.

Only one count was recorded for this clone. This sequence joins TRBV24-1 and TRBJ1-2; D is unresolved. CDR1 and CDR2 (germline): KGHDR, SFDVKD. There are 12 residues in the CDR3. V was shortened by 5 bases and J by 3 bases, with 6 bases between the two germline ends. CDR3 region: CATSGTHYGYTF. For the CDR3, the DNA is TGTGCCACCAGTGGAACACACTATGGCTACACCTTC.

This clone came up a few times. This chain joins TRBV4-2 and TRBJ1-1; D gene unclear. Trimming cost V 0 bases and J 7 bases, with 6 bases left between them. The CDR3 extends over 12 amino acids. Germline V gene sequence: CDR1 LGHNA, CDR2 YNFKEQ. The CDR3 region is CASSQERVEAFF. The CDR3 DNA is TGTGCCAGCAGCCAAGAGCGGGTTGAAGCTTTCTTT.

CDR3 loop: CASSAGWSETQYF. For the CDR3, the DNA is TGTGCCAGCAGCGCAGGGTGGTCAGAGACCCAGTACTTC. The rearrangement joins TRBV9 to TRBJ2-5; tentatively, D is TRBD1 (5 bases). This CDR3 comprises 13 residues. Germline lookup yields CDR1 SGDLS and CDR2 YYNGEE. Trimming shortened V by 3 bases and J by 4 bases, and 10 bases separated the two germline ends.

The CDR3 protein is CASSLGTRGNEQFF. CDR3 in DNA: TGTGCCAGCAGTCTCGGGACTAGAGGCAATGAGCAGTTCTTC. The rearrangement joins TRBV6-5 to TRBJ2-1; 8 bases agree with TRBD2. The V gene's germline CDR1 is MNHEY and CDR2 SVGAGI. This CDR3 contains 14 residues. The V segment lost 5 bases and the J segment 6 bases; nucleotides outside the gene matches: 6.

The chain is built from TRBV7-9 and TRBJ1-2; no definite D call. Germline values: CDR1 SEHNR, CDR2 FQNEAQ (reference sequence). V shed 1 base and J shed 5 bases, with 11 bases lying between them. This CDR3 comprises 14 residues. The CDR3 DNA reads TGTGCCAGCAGCTTAGAGCCGGGGAGGTATGGCTACACCTTC. Residues: CASSLEPGRYGYTF.

The chain combines TRBV19 with TRBJ2-3, with D maybe TRBD2 (6 bases). Germline V gene sequence: CDR1 LNHDA, CDR2 SQIVND (reference sequence). Trimming pared 2 bases from V and 0 bases from J, leaving 15 bases between. The length of the CDR3 is 17 residues. The CDR3 DNA sequence: TGTGCCAGTAGTATAACATCGTCGGGAGCCAGCACAGATACGCAGTATTTT. Protein product: CASSITSSGASTDTQYF. The whole variable domain, filled in from reference TRBV19 and TRBJ2-3, reads DGGITQSPKYLFRKEGQNVTLSCEQNLNHDAMYWYRQDPGQGLRLIYYSQIVNDFQKGDIAEGYSVSREKKESFPLTVTSAQKNPTAFYLCASSITSSGASTDTQYFGPGTRLTVL.

V is TRBV29-1 and J is TRBJ1-1; possible D gene TRBD1, 5 bases. The length of the CDR3 is 14 residues. CDR1 and CDR2 from the germline V gene are SQVTM and ANQGSEA. V was cut by 3 bases and J by 1 base, with 12 bases left in between. The chain's CDR3 is CSVDFRQGNTEAFF. For the CDR3, the DNA is TGCAGCGTTGATTTTCGGCAGGGGAACACTGAAGCTTTCTTT.

The chain has TRBV28 and TRBJ1-5, with D unclear. This CDR3 contains 13 residues. Germline CDR1 reads MDHEN; CDR2 reads SYDVKM. The V end was cut by 6 bases, the J end by 0 bases, with 6 bases between. The CDR3 reads CASRRFSNQPQHF. In nucleotides, the CDR3 is TGTGCCAGCAGGCGGTTTAGCAATCAGCCCCAGCATTTT.

The J gene is TRBJ1-2, the V gene TRBV7-2; TRBD1 agrees at 11 bases. V lost 5 bases, J lost 2 bases, and 7 bases stayed unmatched. The CDR3 length is 16 residues. Looked up from germline, CDR1 is SGHTA and CDR2 is FQGNSA. CDR3: CASSPTGQGANYGYTF. CDR3 DNA: TGTGCCAGCAGCCCGACAGGACAGGGGGCGAACTATGGCTACACCTTC.

The chain employs TRBV5-1 and TRBJ1-1, with TRBD1 matching 9 bases. The CDR3 is 15 residues long. CDR1 is SGHRS, CDR2 YFSETQ, per germline. After removal of 2 bases from V and 1 base from J, the junction contained 3 bases not matched to a gene. CDR3 coding DNA: TGCGCCAGCAGCTTACAGGGGGCGAGGAACACTGAAGCTTTCTTT. Amino acids: CASSLQGARNTEAFF.

The chain joins TRBV5-6 to TRBJ2-5; D is undetermined. Trimming cost V 2 bases and J 5 bases, with 13 bases left between them. There are 14 residues in the CDR3. Germline V gene lookup returns CDR1 SGHDT and CDR2 YYEEEE. The CDR3: CASSFEGVRETQYF. The DNA for the CDR3 is TGTGCCAGCAGCTTTGAAGGAGTGAGGGAGACCCAGTACTTC.